The present T cell receptor beta chain was sequenced within a study of T cells expressing NK-cell markers. Study overall: Within the sequenced cohort of eight donors, seven exhibited HCMV seropositivity and one was seronegative.

For this clonotype: Its specificity is unknown.

Study-level results: A few donors' CD3+CD56-NKG2C+ cells were dominated by the same clonotypes. Among CD8+ T cells from 5 to 7 donors, dominant NKG2C+ clonotypes accounted for roughly 1.0-8%.

Template switching by 5'RACE with UMIs generated the TCR beta cDNA. TCRdb re-called the 5' RACE reads; one entry per CDR3 protein, DNA not given. The ten top clones account for around 4%, within a sample of 300,000 or so distinct CDR3 sequences. Per the germline V gene, CDR1 is KGHDR and CDR2 is SFDVKD. The CDR3 runs 12 residues. Sequenced material: blood T cells: a sorted CD56 or NKG2C T cell subset, CD4+ or CD8+ T cells, or bulk PBMC T cells (not recorded which). The chain is built from TRBV24-1 and TRBJ2-3; TCRdb's D call, TRBD1, is unchecked because there is no DNA. This TCR derives from a woman aged 18 to 75 in good health. This CDR3 reads CAIGQGTDTQYF.